This entry lists 26 T cell receptor beta chains sequenced from one sample in a study of T cells in tuberculosis. Libraries were prepared by immunoSEQ multiplex PCR; TCRdb keeps only in-frame clonotypes and omits some of them. The sample has around 32,000 clones; around 94% are singletons. The sample taken for sequencing was PBMCs. Receptors originate from a donor aged 10-29 years with latent tuberculosis or without tuberculosis infection.

The chain carries TRBV19 and TRBJ2-3; 8 nucleotides line up with TRBD1. Germline CDR1 LNHDA, CDR2 SQIVND (reference sequence). CDR3 length equals 13 residues. Trimming removed 5 bases from V and 3 bases from J; junction bases left unmatched: 1. Here the CDR3 DNA reads TGTGCCAGTAGTCAGGGGGCAACAGATACGCAGTATTTT. Protein product: CASSQGATDTQYF.

CDR3 protein: CASSDASDPKYEQYF. The CDR3 DNA is TGTGCCAGCAGTGACGCTAGCGACCCTAAATACGAGCAGTACTTC. The chain couples TRBV25-1 to TRBJ2-7, with TRBD2 as a possible D gene (6 bases). CDR3 length equals 15 residues. Germline values: CDR1 MGHDK, CDR2 SYGVNS. The germline V and J ends were trimmed by 3 bases and 4 bases, with 16 bases remaining between them.

This clone was observed a handful of times. The gene calls are TRBV6-1 and TRBJ2-1; D perhaps matches TRBD2 (6 bases). CDR1 and CDR2 (germline): MNHNS, SASEGT. CDR3 length equals 18 residues. V lost 2 bases to trimming and J lost 9 bases, with 26 bases between them. This CDR3 is CASSEYFRSIGDGGEQFF. The CDR3, as DNA: TGTGCCAGCAGTGAATATTTCCGCTCCATTGGCGACGGGGGTGAGCAGTTCTTC.

The chain recombines TRBV7-9 with TRBJ2-1; TRBD2 matches at 11 bases. Trimming took 2 bases from V and 10 from J; bases not matched to a gene: 4. The CDR3 is 14 residues long. Germline-derived CDR1 and CDR2 are SEHNR and FQNEAQ (reference sequence). The CDR3 reads CASSLTSGSDEQFF. The DNA of the CDR3 is TGTGCCAGCAGCTTAACTAGCGGGAGTGACGAGCAGTTCTTC.

The gene calls are TRBV7-8 and TRBJ2-7; 9 nucleotides match TRBD2. The CDR3 length is 16 residues. In germline, CDR1 is SGHVS, CDR2 FQNEAQ. V trimming: 5 bases; J trimming: 4 bases; junction bases outside the gene matches: 12. The CDR3 spells CASSPGLAGVRYEQYF. The CDR3 DNA follows: TGTGCCAGCAGCCCGGGTTTAGCGGGAGTGAGGTACGAGCAGTACTTC.

The chain links TRBV9 to TRBJ2-7; 11 bases align to TRBD2. This CDR3 contains 14 residues. V shed 4 bases, J shed 6 bases, and the junction held 6 bases outside the gene matches. Germline CDR1 and CDR2: SGDLS and YYNGEE. CDR3 in amino acids: CASSSGTSGGEQYF. CDR3 in DNA: TGTGCCAGCAGCTCAGGGACTAGCGGCGGCGAGCAGTACTTC.

This clone came up once. V and J are TRBV28 and TRBJ1-1; 9 nucleotides line up with TRBD1. Germline loops: CDR1 MDHEN, CDR2 SYDVKM. V lost 6 bases to trimming and J lost 5 bases; unmatched junction nucleotides: 10. The CDR3 is 15 residues long. The CDR3 loop reads CASSPGTGRETEAFF. CDR3 DNA: TGTGCCAGCAGCCCCGGGACAGGGAGGGAAACTGAAGCTTTCTTT.

The rearrangement uses TRBV10-3 and TRBJ1-5, with no clear D. The germline V and J ends were trimmed by 10 bases and 7 bases, with 17 bases remaining between them. Germline CDR1 is ENHRY and CDR2 is SYGVKD. The CDR3 consists of 13 residues. CDR3 sequence reads: CATRLLEGQPQHF. The CDR3 DNA reads as TGTGCCACCCGCCTCCTTGAGGGCCAGCCCCAGCATTTT.

The CDR3 is CASSIEGMETQYF. CDR3 DNA sequence: TGTGCCAGTAGTATTGAGGGAATGGAGACCCAGTACTTC. The chain carries TRBV19 and TRBJ2-5, with D perhaps TRBD2 (5 bases). Trimming shortened V by 3 bases and J by 5 bases, and 10 bases separated the two germline ends. Germline assignment: CDR1 LNHDA and CDR2 SQIVND (reference sequence). The CDR3 runs 13 residues.

The V and J genes are TRBV5-1 and TRBJ2-7; no firm D call. Per germline, CDR1 SGHRS and CDR2 YFSETQ. V lost 0 bases and J 2 bases, leaving 12 bases between the germline ends. This CDR3 has 15 amino acids. The DNA for the CDR3 is TGCGCCAGCAGCTTGGTAGTAGCTGGTACCTACGAGCAGTACTTC. It is translated as CASSLVVAGTYEQYF.

The chain has TRBV27 and TRBJ1-1; D possibly corresponds to TRBD1 (6 bases). CDR3 length equals 17 residues. Germline V gives CDR1 MNHEY, CDR2 SMNVEV (reference sequence). V lost 6 bases and J 0 bases, leaving 20 bases between the germline ends. DNA of the CDR3: TGTGCCAGCAGAAAATCAAATTACAGGGTCCTGAACACTGAAGCTTTCTTT. This translates into CASRKSNYRVLNTEAFF.

V gene TRBV5-1 combines with J gene TRBJ1-1, with D hard to call. In germline, CDR1 is SGHRS, CDR2 YFSETQ. Trimming shortened V by 4 bases and J by 5 bases, and 18 bases separated the two germline ends. This CDR3 contains 15 residues. The CDR3 region has the DNA TGCGCCAGCAGCCCGGACGGGATAAGGTTGACTGAAGCTTTCTTT. Protein sequence: CASSPDGIRLTEAFF. The full variable domain, its missing parts supplied by reference TRBV5-1 and TRBJ1-1, is KAGVTQTPRYLIKTRGQQVTLSCSPISGHRSVSWYQQTPGQGLQFLFEYFSETQRNKGNFPGRFSGRQFSNSRSEMNVSTLELGDSALYLCASSPDGIRLTEAFFGQGTRLTVV.

The V call is TRBV9, the J call TRBJ2-7; 7 nucleotides agree with TRBD2. Germline V gene data show CDR1 as SGDLS and CDR2 as YYNGEE. The CDR3 is 15 amino acids. Losses at the gene ends were 0 bases for V and 2 bases for J; bases not matched to a gene: 5. CDR3 protein: CASSVGLAATYEQYF. In DNA, the CDR3 is TGTGCCAGCAGCGTAGGACTAGCAGCTACCTACGAGCAGTACTTC. Filled out from reference TRBV9 and TRBJ2-7, the complete variable domain reads DSGVTQTPKHLITATGQRVTLRCSPRSGDLSVYWYQQSLDQGLQFLIQYYNGEERAKGNILERFSAQQFPDLHSELNLSSLELGDSALYFCASSVGLAATYEQYFGPGTRLTVT.

This chain links TRBV5-1 with TRBJ2-7, with D possibly matching TRBD1 (5 bases). The CDR3 is made up of 14 amino acids. Germline loops: CDR1 SGHRS, CDR2 YFSETQ. The germline V and J ends were trimmed by 0 bases and 0 bases, with 7 bases remaining between them. DNA of the CDR3: TGCGCCAGCAGCTTGGTGGGGCACTCCTACGAGCAGTACTTC. This translates into CASSLVGHSYEQYF.

This chain connects TRBV5-1 to TRBJ2-3; 9 bases are a match to TRBD2. This CDR3 region has 14 residues. With V trimmed by 5 bases and J by 7 bases, 8 bases remained unmatched. The germline CDR1 and CDR2 sequences are SGHRS and YFSETQ. The CDR3 DNA follows: TGCGCCAGCAGTTCGACTAGCGGTCCTCATACGCAGTATTTT. It specifies CASSSTSGPHTQYF.

The V and J genes are TRBV11-2 and TRBJ1-4; 7 bases align to TRBD1. There are 13 residues in the CDR3. Germline CDR1 SGHAT, CDR2 FQNNGV. V lost 8 bases to trimming and J lost 5 bases; unmatched junction nucleotides: 5. The CDR3 DNA is TGTGCCAGCGGCGGGACAGCGAATGAAAAACTGTTTTTT. Translating it yields CASGGTANEKLFF.

The rearrangement uses TRBV4-3 and TRBJ2-7, with 11 bases matching TRBD1. The germline V gene has CDR1 LGHNA and CDR2 YSLEER. There are 17 residues in the CDR3. V lost 1 base and J lost 6; bases outside the gene matches: 11. The CDR3 DNA reads TGCGCCAGCAGCCAAGGACTCCCGGGACAGGGGGGGAGCGAGCAGTACTTC. This encodes CASSQGLPGQGGSEQYF.

V usage is TRBV5-1 and J usage is TRBJ2-7; 10 bases map to TRBD2. There are 18 residues in the CDR3. Germline CDR1 is SGHRS and CDR2 is YFSETQ. V lost 0 bases to trimming and J lost 1 base; unmatched junction nucleotides: 10. The CDR3 DNA reads TGCGCCAGCAGCTTGGCTCCCGGCGCTAGCGGGGGTTCCTACGAGCAGTACTTC. Amino acid sequence: CASSLAPGASGGSYEQYF.

This clone was observed once. The gene calls are TRBV4-1 and TRBJ1-1, with D maybe TRBD1 (6 bases). Between the trimmed V and J ends, which lost 0 bases and 10 bases, there was a span of 12 bases. The CDR3 has 13 residues. Germline loops: CDR1 MGHRA, CDR2 YSYEKL. The CDR3 sequence: CASSQDRGWRAFF. In DNA, the CDR3 is TGCGCCAGCAGCCAAGACAGGGGTTGGAGAGCTTTCTTT.

The chain recombines TRBV27 with TRBJ1-5; 7 bases agree with TRBD1. The CDR3 spans 14 residues. The ends lost 5 bases at V and 3 bases at J; junction bases unmatched: 4. In germline, CDR1 is MNHEY, CDR2 SMNVEV (reference sequence). CDR3 bases: TGTGCCAGCAGTGTCGGGACAGTCAATCAGCCCCAGCATTTT. Protein product: CASSVGTVNQPQHF.

This sequence joins TRBV29-1 and TRBJ2-1; a possible D gene is TRBD2 (6 bases). CDR1 is SQVTM and CDR2 is ANQGSEA in the germline V gene. Trimming pared 7 bases from V and 4 bases from J, leaving 11 bases between. The CDR3 has 12 amino acids. CDR3 nucleotides: TGCAGCGCTCTGGGACTTTACAATGAGCAGTTCTTC. This sequence encodes CSALGLYNEQFF.

The chain uses TRBV10-3 and TRBJ1-4, with 7 bases matching TRBD1. The CDR3 consists of 16 residues. Germline-derived CDR1 and CDR2 are ENHRY and SYGVKD. V was pared by 6 bases and J by 0 bases, with 7 bases of the junction left unmatched. CDR3 DNA: TGTGCCATCAGCCCGGGACAGATTGCAACTAATGAAAAACTGTTTTTT. As protein: CAISPGQIATNEKLFF.

This rearrangement joins TRBV29-1 to TRBJ2-3, with D tentatively TRBD2 (6 bases). From germline, CDR1 is SQVTM and CDR2 ANQGSEA. The germline V and J ends were trimmed by 7 bases and 0 bases, with 8 bases remaining between them. The CDR3 has 12 amino acids. CDR3 in amino acids: CSAGASTDTQYF. Here the CDR3 DNA reads TGCAGCGCGGGAGCTAGCACAGATACGCAGTATTTT.

The V and J genes are TRBV5-4 and TRBJ2-1; maybe TRBD1 (6 bases). The CDR3 runs 14 residues. CDR1 is SGHNT, CDR2 YYREEE, per germline (reference sequence). V was shortened by 4 bases and J by 6 bases, with 14 bases between the two germline ends. Here the CDR3 DNA reads TGTGCCAGCAGCCAACGCGGACAGAGCAATGAGCAGTTCTTC. Translated, it gives CASSQRGQSNEQFF.

This sequence joins TRBV29-1 and TRBJ2-1; TRBD1 matches at 9 bases. Germline values: CDR1 SQVTM, CDR2 ANQGSEA. The CDR3 runs to 15 residues. Germline trimming cut 7 bases from V and 5 bases from J; bases unmatched to any gene: 12. CDR3 DNA: TGCAGCGCCAGCCGAGGACAGGGGTCCGACAATGAGCAGTTCTTC. Protein sequence: CSASRGQGSDNEQFF.

V is TRBV5-1 and J is TRBJ1-3, with D perhaps TRBD1 (5 bases). V dropped 0 bases and J dropped 8 bases, with 9 bases sitting between them. This CDR3 comprises 13 residues. Per germline, CDR1 SGHRS and CDR2 YFSETQ. CDR3: CASSLEGDYTIYF. DNA for the CDR3: TGCGCCAGCAGCTTGGAAGGGGACTACACCATATATTTT.